A selection of T cell receptor beta chains follows, all from one sample in a study of cytomegalovirus exposure and HLA in healthy donors. Repertoires were generated with immunoSEQ multiplex PCR, while TCRdb's copy carries only in-frame clones and drops some. The sample consists of some 160,000 clones, 65% to 85% of them appearing once. Specimen: PBMCs. These receptors were collected from a middle-aged man in good health and CMV-seropositive. Each CDR3 is given with its conserved first and last residue. A D gene is named only where the DNA matches it firmly. Part of the rows lack a size; the others show once, few, many or a class for expanded clones.

TRBV6-6	TRBD1	TRBJ1-1	NA	TGTGCCACCGATGACAGGGTGGGTGCTTTCTTT	CATDDRVGAFF
TRBV18	NA	TRBJ2-2	NA	TGTGCCAGCTCCCCGCTACTGGACAGCCTAAACACCGGGGAGCTGTTTTTT	CASSPLLDSLNTGELFF
TRBV28	TRBD2	TRBJ2-7	once	TGTGCCAGCAGTTTGGGACTAGCGGCTTTCTACGAGCAGTACTTC	CASSLGLAAFYEQYF
TRBV6-5	NA	TRBJ2-7	NA	TGTGCCAGCTCCCCGGATAGGGGATTCTCCTACGAGCAGTACTTC	CASSPDRGFSYEQYF
TRBV7-3	TRBD2	TRBJ2-5	NA	TGTGCCAGCAGCCTAGCGGGAGTAGGGGAGACCCAGTACTTC	CASSLAGVGETQYF
TRBV9	TRBD1	TRBJ2-6	NA	TGTGCCAGCAGCGACAGGGGTGTCTCTGGGGCCAACGTCCTGACTTTC	CASSDRGVSGANVLTF
TRBV28	TRBD2	TRBJ2-3	NA	TGTGCCAGCTGTAGCGGGGGGCCCGGCACAGATACGCAGTATTTT	CASCSGGPGTDTQYF
TRBV10-3	TRBD1	TRBJ1-2	NA	TGTGCCATCAGTGAGTCGATGGACAGGGACTATGGCTACACCTTC	CAISESMDRDYGYTF
TRBV28	TRBD1	TRBJ1-3	NA	TGTGCCAGCAGCCCCACAGGGGGGAAAAGAAACACCATATATTTT	CASSPTGGKRNTIYF
TRBV28	TRBD1	TRBJ2-7	NA	TGTGCCAGCAGTTCTCACGACAGGGGATACGAGCAGTACTTC	CASSSHDRGYEQYF
TRBV5-1	TRBD2	TRBJ2-5	NA	TGCGCCAGCAGCTTGGGCGGGGGGGTGCAGGAGACCCAGTACTTC	CASSLGGGVQETQYF
TRBV9	NA	TRBJ1-4	NA	TGTGCCAGCGGCTCCCGGCCTCACGAGGGGGCAACTAATGAAAAACTGTTTTTT	CASGSRPHEGATNEKLFF
TRBV4-1	TRBD2	TRBJ2-7	NA	TGCGCCAGCAGCCAAGGTACCGCTACTAGCGGGTACTACGAGCAGTACTTC	CASSQGTATSGYYEQYF
TRBV27	NA	TRBJ1-1	NA	TGTGCCAGCAGTTTAACAGTGAACACTGAAGCTTTCTTT	CASSLTVNTEAFF
TRBV25-1	TRBD1	TRBJ1-5	once	TGTGCCAGCAGTGGCCTCAGGGGGGATAGCAATCAGCCCCAGCATTTT	CASSGLRGDSNQPQHF
TRBV2	TRBD1	TRBJ1-4	NA	TGTGCCAGCAGTGAGATGGGGACAGGGAACGAAAAACTGTTTTTT	CASSEMGTGNEKLFF
TRBV4-2	NA	TRBJ2-5	NA	TGTGCCAGCAGCCCAGGGGAGGGCCTTCAAGAGACCCAGTACTTC	CASSPGEGLQETQYF
TRBV10-2	TRBD2	TRBJ2-3	NA	TGCGCCAGCAGTACTAGCGGGGGAACAGATACGCAGTATTTT	CASSTSGGTDTQYF
TRBV25-1	NA	TRBJ1-2	NA	TGTGCCAGCAGTGATCGGTTCAACTATGGCTACACCTTC	CASSDRFNYGYTF
TRBV2	NA	TRBJ1-2	NA	TGTGCCAGCAACGGGGAGGGCTACACCTTC	CASNGEGYTF
TRBV2	TRBD1	TRBJ2-1	NA	TGTGCCAGCTTTGGACAGGAGGACAATGAGCAGTTCTTC	CASFGQEDNEQFF
TRBV29-1	TRBD1	TRBJ2-7	NA	TGCAGCATAGGTCTTGGGACAGGAGCCTACGAGCAGTACTTC	CSIGLGTGAYEQYF
TRBV6-1	NA	TRBJ2-3	NA	TGTGCCAGCACATTAGGGGCAGATACGCAGTATTTT	CASTLGADTQYF
TRBV7-2	NA	TRBJ2-3	NA	TGTGCCAGCAGACTAGACTACCTGAGCACAGATACGCAGTATTTT	CASRLDYLSTDTQYF
TRBV9	NA	TRBJ2-7	NA	TGTGCCAGCAGCACGACAGCCAGCTCCTACGAGCAGTACTTC	CASSTTASSYEQYF
TRBV18	TRBD1	TRBJ1-6	NA	TGTGCCAGCTCACCTCGACAGGGTGGTAATTCACCCCTCCACTTT	CASSPRQGGNSPLHF
TRBV4-2	NA	TRBJ2-3	NA	TGTGCCAGCAGCGATGCGACAGGAGACACAGATACGCAGTATTTT	CASSDATGDTDTQYF
TRBV5-1	TRBD2	TRBJ2-3	NA	TGCGCCAGCTGGGCGGGAGCGACAGATACGCAGTATTTT	CASWAGATDTQYF
TRBV15	TRBD2	TRBJ2-5	NA	TGTGCCACCAGCAGAGGGGGACTAGCGGGGGCGAGGGAGACCCAGTACTTC	CATSRGGLAGARETQYF
TRBV7-6	TRBD1	TRBJ1-2	NA	TGTGCCAGCAGCCCCCCGGGACAGGGTACGGGTGGCTACACCTTC	CASSPPGQGTGGYTF
TRBV30	NA	TRBJ2-7	NA	TGTGCCTGCGGCTTGTTTGGAGGGGCAGGCGACGAGCAGTACTTC	CACGLFGGAGDEQYF
TRBV5-4	NA	TRBJ2-2	NA	TGTGCCAGCAGCTCGGAGGTCGCGAACACCGGGGAGCTGTTTTTT	CASSSEVANTGELFF
TRBV5-6	TRBD1	TRBJ1-4	once	TGTGCCAGCAGCTTGGCTTGGGGACAGGGGATTGAAAAACTGTTTTTT	CASSLAWGQGIEKLFF
TRBV28	NA	TRBJ2-3	NA	TGTGCCAGCAGCCTATGGGATGTGGGAGGAATCACAGATACGCAGTATTTT	CASSLWDVGGITDTQYF
TRBV7-2	NA	TRBJ1-5	NA	TGTGCCAGCAGCCCCCATGATCAGCCCCAGCATTTT	CASSPHDQPQHF
TRBV7-2	NA	TRBJ2-2	NA	TGTGCCAGCAGCTTAGGTAGCGGGAACACCGGGGAGCTGTTTTTT	CASSLGSGNTGELFF
TRBV28	TRBD2	TRBJ2-7	NA	TGTGCCAGCATTAGGTCTAGCGGGAGATATGTCTACGAGCAGTACTTC	CASIRSSGRYVYEQYF
TRBV30	NA	TRBJ1-1	NA	TGTGCCTGGAGTGTTCAGGGGAATACTGAAGCTTTCTTT	CAWSVQGNTEAFF
TRBV6-5	NA	TRBJ1-1	NA	TGTGCCAGCAGTCCCAGGCAGGGGCAGGGCACTGAAGCTTTCTTT	CASSPRQGQGTEAFF
TRBV6-6	TRBD2	TRBJ2-5	NA	TGTGCCAGCAGTTACTCGATTGGCGGGGGGGCGGAGACCCAGTACTTC	CASSYSIGGGAETQYF
TRBV28	TRBD1	TRBJ1-1	NA	TGTGCCAGCAGTGACAGGGAGAACACTGAAGCTTTCTTT	CASSDRENTEAFF
TRBV4-2	NA	TRBJ2-7	NA	TGTGCCAGCAGCCAACCGAAGGGGGAGGAGCAGTACTTC	CASSQPKGEEQYF
TRBV6-1	NA	TRBJ2-7	NA	TGTGCCAGCAGTGAATTCAATTACGAGCAGTACTTC	CASSEFNYEQYF
TRBV18	NA	TRBJ1-1	NA	TGTGCCAGCTCACGACAGGACGCTGAAGCTTTCTTT	CASSRQDAEAFF
TRBV7-2	NA	TRBJ1-1	few	TGTGCCAGCAGCTTAGACGGGAGGGTAGGCACTGAAGCTTTCTTT	CASSLDGRVGTEAFF
TRBV7-6	NA	TRBJ2-1	NA	TGTGCCAGCAGCCAAATGACAGGTTCCTACAATGAGCAGTTCTTC	CASSQMTGSYNEQFF
TRBV11-2	TRBD2	TRBJ2-1	NA	TGTGCCAGCAGCTTAGTTAGCGGGGGGTTCAATGAGCAGTTCTTC	CASSLVSGGFNEQFF
TRBV7-3	NA	TRBJ1-6	NA	TGTGCCAGCAGCGACCTGGGGGCGGCTAATTCACCCCTCCACTTT	CASSDLGAANSPLHF
TRBV30	TRBD1	TRBJ2-7	NA	TGTGCCTGGATACGGGACAGGGGGATGACCTACGAGCAGTACTTC	CAWIRDRGMTYEQYF
TRBV10-3	NA	TRBJ2-2	NA	TGTGCCATCGGTGATAGCGCTGACACCGGGGAGCTGTTTTTT	CAIGDSADTGELFF
TRBV10-3	TRBD2	TRBJ2-7	NA	TGTGCCATCAGTGGGGGACTAGCGGGGTACGAGCAGTACTTC	CAISGGLAGYEQYF
TRBV30	NA	TRBJ1-1	NA	TGTGCCTGTGCGAGGTTGAACACTGAAGCTTTCTTT	CACARLNTEAFF
TRBV5-1	TRBD2	TRBJ2-5	NA	TGCGCCAGCAGCTTGAATAGCGGGGGAGGCTCCCAGTACTTC	CASSLNSGGGSQYF